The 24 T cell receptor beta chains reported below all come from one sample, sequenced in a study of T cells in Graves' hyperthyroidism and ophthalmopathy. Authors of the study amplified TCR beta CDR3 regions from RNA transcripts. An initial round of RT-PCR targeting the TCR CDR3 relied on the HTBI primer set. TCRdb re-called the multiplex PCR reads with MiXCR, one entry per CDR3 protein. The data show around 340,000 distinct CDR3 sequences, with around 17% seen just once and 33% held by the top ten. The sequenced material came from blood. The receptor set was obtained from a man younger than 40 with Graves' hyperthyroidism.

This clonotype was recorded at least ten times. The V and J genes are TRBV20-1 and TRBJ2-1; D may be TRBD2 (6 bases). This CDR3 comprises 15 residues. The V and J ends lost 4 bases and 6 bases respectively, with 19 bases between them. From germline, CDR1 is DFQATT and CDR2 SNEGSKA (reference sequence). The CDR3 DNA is TGCAGTGCTAACCCCGACACCGGGGGAGGCAATGAGCAGTTCTTC. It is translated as CSANPDTGGGNEQFF.

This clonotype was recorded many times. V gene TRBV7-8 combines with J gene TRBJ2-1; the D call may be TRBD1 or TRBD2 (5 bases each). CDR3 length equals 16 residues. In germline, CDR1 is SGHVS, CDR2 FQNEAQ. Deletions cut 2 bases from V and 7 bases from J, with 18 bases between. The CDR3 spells CASSLPQRSWGNEQFF. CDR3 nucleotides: TGTGCCAGCAGCTTACCCCAGCGGTCCTGGGGGAATGAGCAGTTCTTC. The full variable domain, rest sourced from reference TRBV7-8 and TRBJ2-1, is GAGVSQSPRYKVAKRGQDVALRCDPISGHVSLFWYQQALGQGPEFLTYFQNEAQLDKSGLPSDRFFAERPEGSVSTLKIQRTQQEDSAVYLCASSLPQRSWGNEQFFGPGTRLTVL.

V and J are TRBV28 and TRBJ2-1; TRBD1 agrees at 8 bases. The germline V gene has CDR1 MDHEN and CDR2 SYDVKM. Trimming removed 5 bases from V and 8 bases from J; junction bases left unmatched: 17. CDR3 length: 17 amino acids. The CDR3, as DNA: TGTGCCAGCAGTCGACCTTACTCAGGGGGCTTTAATGATGAGCAGTTCTTC. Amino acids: CASSRPYSGGFNDEQFF.

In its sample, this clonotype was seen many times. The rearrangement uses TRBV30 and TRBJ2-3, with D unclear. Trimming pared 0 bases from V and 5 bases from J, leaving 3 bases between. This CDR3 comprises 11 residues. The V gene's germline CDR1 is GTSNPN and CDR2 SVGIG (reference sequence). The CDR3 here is CAWSVRDTQYF. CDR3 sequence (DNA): TGTGCCTGGAGTGTACGAGATACGCAGTATTTT. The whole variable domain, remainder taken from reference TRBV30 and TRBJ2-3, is SQTIHQWPATLVQPVGSPLSLECTVEGTSNPNLYWYRQAAGRGLQLLFYSVGIGQISSEVPQNLSASRPQDRQFILSSKKLLLSDSGFYLCAWSVRDTQYFGPGTRLTVL.

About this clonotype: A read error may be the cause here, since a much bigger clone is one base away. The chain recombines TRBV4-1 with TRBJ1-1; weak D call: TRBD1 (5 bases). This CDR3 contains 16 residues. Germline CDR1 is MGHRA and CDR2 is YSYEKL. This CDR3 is CASSQAVRDVNTQAFF. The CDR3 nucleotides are TGCGCCAGCAGCCAAGCCGTGCGGGACGTAAACACTCAAGCTTTCTTT.

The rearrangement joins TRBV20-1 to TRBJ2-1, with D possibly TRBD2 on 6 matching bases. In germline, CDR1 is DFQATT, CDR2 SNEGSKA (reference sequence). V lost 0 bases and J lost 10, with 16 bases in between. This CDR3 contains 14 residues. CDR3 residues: CSARDRVGGSEQFF. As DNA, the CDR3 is TGCAGTGCTAGAGACAGGGTTGGGGGGTCCGAGCAGTTCTTC.

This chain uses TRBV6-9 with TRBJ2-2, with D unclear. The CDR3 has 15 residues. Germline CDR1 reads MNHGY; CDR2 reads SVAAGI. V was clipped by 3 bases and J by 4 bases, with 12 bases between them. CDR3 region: CASSYSKAATGELFF. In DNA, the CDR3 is TGTGCCAGCAGTTACTCGAAGGCAGCCACCGGGGAGCTGTTTTTT.

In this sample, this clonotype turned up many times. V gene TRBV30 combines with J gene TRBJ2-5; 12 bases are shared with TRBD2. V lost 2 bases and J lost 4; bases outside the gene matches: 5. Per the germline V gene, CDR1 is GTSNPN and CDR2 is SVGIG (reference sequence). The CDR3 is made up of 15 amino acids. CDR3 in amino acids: CAWSRTSGNRETQYF. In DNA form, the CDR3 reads TGTGCCTGGAGTAGGACTAGCGGGAATCGAGAGACCCAGTACTTC.

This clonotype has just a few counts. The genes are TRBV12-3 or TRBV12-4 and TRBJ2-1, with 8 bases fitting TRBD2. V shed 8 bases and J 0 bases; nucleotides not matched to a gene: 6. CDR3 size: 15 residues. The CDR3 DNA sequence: TGTGCCAGCCATAGAACTAGCGGCTCCTACAATGAGCAGTTCTTC. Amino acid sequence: CASHRTSGSYNEQFF.

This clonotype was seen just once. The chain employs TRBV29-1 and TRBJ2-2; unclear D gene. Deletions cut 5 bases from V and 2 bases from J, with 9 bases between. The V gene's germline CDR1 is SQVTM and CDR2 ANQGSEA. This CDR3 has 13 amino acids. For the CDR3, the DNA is TGCAGCGTTCGGTCCGTCAACACCGGGGAGCTGTTTTTT. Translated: CSVRSVNTGELFF.

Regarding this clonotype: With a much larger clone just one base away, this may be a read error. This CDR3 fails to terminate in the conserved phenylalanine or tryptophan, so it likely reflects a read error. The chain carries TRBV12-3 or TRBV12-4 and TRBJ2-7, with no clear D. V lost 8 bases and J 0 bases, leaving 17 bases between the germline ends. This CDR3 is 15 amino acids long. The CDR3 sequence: CASAPSGRSSYEQYS. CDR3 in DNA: TGTGCCAGCGCCCCGTCGGGCCGTAGCTCCTACGAGCAGTACTCC.

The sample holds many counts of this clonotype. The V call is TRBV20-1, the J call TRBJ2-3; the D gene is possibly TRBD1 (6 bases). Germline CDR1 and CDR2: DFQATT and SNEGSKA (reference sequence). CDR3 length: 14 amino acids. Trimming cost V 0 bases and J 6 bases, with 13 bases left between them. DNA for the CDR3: TGCAGTGCTAGAGATCATCTTAGGGGGGATACGCAGTATTTT. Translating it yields CSARDHLRGDTQYF.

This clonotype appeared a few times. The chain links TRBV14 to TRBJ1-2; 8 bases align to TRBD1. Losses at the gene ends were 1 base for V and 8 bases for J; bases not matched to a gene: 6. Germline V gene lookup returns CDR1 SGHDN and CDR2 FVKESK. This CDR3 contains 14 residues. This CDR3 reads CASSQGQGTWGYTF. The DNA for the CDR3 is TGTGCCAGCAGCCAAGGACAGGGGACTTGGGGCTACACCTTC.

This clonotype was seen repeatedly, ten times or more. Here the CDR3 reads CASIRTDNTEAFF. The CDR3 region has the DNA TGTGCCAGCATAAGGACAGACAACACTGAAGCTTTCTTT. V and J are TRBV28 and TRBJ1-1; D might be TRBD1 (6 bases). CDR1 is MDHEN, CDR2 SYDVKM, per germline. The germline V and J ends were trimmed by 7 bases and 2 bases, with 11 bases remaining between them. The CDR3 is made up of 13 amino acids.

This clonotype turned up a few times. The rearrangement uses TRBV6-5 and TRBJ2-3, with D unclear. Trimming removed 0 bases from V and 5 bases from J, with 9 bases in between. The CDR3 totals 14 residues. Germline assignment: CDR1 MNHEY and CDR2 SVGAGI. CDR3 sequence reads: CASSYSVRGDTQYF. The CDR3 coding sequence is TGTGCCAGCAGTTACTCTGTTCGAGGAGATACGCAGTATTTT.

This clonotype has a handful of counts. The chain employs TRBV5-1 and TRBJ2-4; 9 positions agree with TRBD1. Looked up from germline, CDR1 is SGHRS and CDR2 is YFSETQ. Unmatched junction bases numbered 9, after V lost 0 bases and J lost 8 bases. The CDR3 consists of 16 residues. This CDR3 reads CASSLGKGQGLDIQYF. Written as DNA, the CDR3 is TGCGCCAGCAGCTTGGGGAAAGGACAGGGGTTGGACATTCAGTACTTC.

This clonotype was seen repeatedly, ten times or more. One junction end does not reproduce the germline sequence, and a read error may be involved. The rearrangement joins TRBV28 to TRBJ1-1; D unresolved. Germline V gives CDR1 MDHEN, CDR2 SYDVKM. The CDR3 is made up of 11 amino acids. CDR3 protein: CASRVPGLLVF. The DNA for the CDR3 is TGTGCCAGCAGGGTTCCAGGCCTGTTGGTCTTT.

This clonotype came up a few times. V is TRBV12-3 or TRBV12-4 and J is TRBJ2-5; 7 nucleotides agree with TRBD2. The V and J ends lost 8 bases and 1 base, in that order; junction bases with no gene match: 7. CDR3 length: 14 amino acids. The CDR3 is CASRPPGGQETQYF. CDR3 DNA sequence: TGTGCCAGCCGTCCCCCGGGGGGCCAAGAGACCCAGTACTTC.

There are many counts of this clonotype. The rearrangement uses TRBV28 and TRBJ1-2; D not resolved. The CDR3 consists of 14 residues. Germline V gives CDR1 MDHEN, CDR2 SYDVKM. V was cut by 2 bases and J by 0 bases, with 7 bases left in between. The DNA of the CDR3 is TGTGCCAGCAGTTTAGAAGCGACTAACTATGGCTACACCTTC. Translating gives CASSLEATNYGYTF.

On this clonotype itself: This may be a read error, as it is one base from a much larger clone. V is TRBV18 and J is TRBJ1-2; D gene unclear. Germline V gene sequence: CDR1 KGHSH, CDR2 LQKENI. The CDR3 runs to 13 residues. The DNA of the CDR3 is TGTGCCAGCTTAGGAGGGTTCGACTATGGCTCCACCTTC. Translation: CASLGGFDYGSTF. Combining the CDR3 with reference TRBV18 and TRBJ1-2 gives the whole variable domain NAGVMQNPRHLVRRRGQEARLRCSPMKGHSHVYWYRQLPEEGLKFMVYLQKENIIDESGMPKERFSAEFPKEGPSILRIQQVVRGDSAAYFCASLGGFDYGSTFGSGTRLTVV.

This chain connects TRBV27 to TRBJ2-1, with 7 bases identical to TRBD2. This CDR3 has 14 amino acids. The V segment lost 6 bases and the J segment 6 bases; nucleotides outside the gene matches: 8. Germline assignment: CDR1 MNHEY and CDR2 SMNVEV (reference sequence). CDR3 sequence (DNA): TGTGCCAGCAGATACTCCGGGACTACCAATGAGCAGTTCTTC. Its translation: CASRYSGTTNEQFF.

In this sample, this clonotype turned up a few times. For the CDR3, the DNA is TGTGCCAGCGCCCTCAGGGAGGGTGAGCAGTTCTTC. This sequence encodes CASALREGEQFF. J is TRBJ2-1 and V is TRBV12-3 or TRBV12-4, with TRBD2 identical over 7 bases. V shed 8 bases, J shed 9 bases, and the junction held 7 bases outside the gene matches. The CDR3 has 12 residues.

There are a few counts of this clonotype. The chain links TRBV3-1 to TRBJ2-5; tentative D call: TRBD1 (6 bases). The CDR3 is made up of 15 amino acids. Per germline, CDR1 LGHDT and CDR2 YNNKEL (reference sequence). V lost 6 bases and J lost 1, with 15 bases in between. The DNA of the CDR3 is TGTGCCAGCAGAAACCGGGACACTGGCCAAGAGACCCAGTACTTC. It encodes CASRNRDTGQETQYF.

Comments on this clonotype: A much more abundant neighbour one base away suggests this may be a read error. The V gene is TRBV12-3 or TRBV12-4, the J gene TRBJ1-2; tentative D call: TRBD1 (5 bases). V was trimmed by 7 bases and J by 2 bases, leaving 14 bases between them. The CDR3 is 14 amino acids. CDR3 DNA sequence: TGTGCCAGCATCCCCGGACACCGAAACTATGGCTACACCTTC. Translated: CASIPGHRNYGYTF.